A selection of T cell receptor beta chains follows, all from one sample in a study of cytomegalovirus exposure and HLA in healthy donors. Produced via immunoSEQ multiplex PCR; TCRdb's table is partial and in-frame only. The data contain about 65,000 clones, 62% of them singletons. What was sequenced was PBMCs. Receptor source: a man younger than 45 in good health and CMV-seronegative. CDR3s include the opening cysteine and the closing phenylalanine or tryptophan. D genes are given only for firm matches. Some rows have no size entry. The others give once, few or many, or a class for an expanded clone.

v_gene,len,j_gene,d_gene,abundance,CDR3aa,CDR3nt
TRBV11-2,18,TRBJ2-6,NA,NA,CASSLMPLRSSGANVLTF,TGTGCCAGCAGCTTGATGCCCTTGCGTAGCTCTGGGGCCAACGTCCTGACTTTC
TRBV6-1,13,TRBJ1-4,TRBD1,NA,CATNRGRYEKLFF,TGTGCCACAAACAGGGGGCGGTATGAAAAACTGTTTTTT
TRBV4-1,14,TRBJ2-1,NA,NA,CASSPPSSYNEQFF,TGCGCCAGCAGCCCCCCTAGCTCCTACAATGAGCAGTTCTTC
TRBV7-2,15,TRBJ2-5,TRBD2,few,CASSGRDENQETQYF,TGTGCCAGCAGCGGGAGGGACGAGAACCAAGAGACCCAGTACTTC
TRBV6-5,15,TRBJ1-1,NA,few,CASSRTGSRPTEAFF,TGTGCCAGCAGCCGAACAGGGTCACGGCCTACTGAAGCTTTCTTT
TRBV30,13,TRBJ2-1,NA,NA,CAGRTGGGNEQFF,TGTGCCGGAAGAACAGGGGGAGGGAATGAGCAGTTCTTC
TRBV27,15,TRBJ1-5,TRBD1,few,CASSLSRQGGQPQHF,TGTGCCAGCAGTTTATCGAGACAGGGCGGTCAGCCCCAGCATTTT
TRBV7-2,15,TRBJ2-6,NA,NA,CASSPPTTGANVLTF,TGTGCCAGCAGCCCACCGACTACTGGGGCCAACGTCCTGACTTTC
TRBV6-1,15,TRBJ1-1,NA,NA,CASSASGGGYTEAFF,TGTGCCAGCAGTGCGAGTGGGGGGGGTTACACTGAAGCTTTCTTT
TRBV29-1,13,TRBJ2-3,NA,NA,CSAGGGGPLAQYF,TGCAGCGCTGGGGGAGGGGGGCCGCTGGCGCAGTATTTT
TRBV2,12,TRBJ2-1,TRBD1,few,CANSDRRNEQFF,TGTGCCAACTCGGACAGGCGGAATGAGCAGTTCTTC
TRBV14,15,TRBJ1-1,NA,NA,CASSRLTEFGTEAFF,TGTGCCAGCAGCCGACTGACAGAGTTTGGTACTGAAGCTTTCTTT
TRBV9,15,TRBJ1-1,TRBD1,NA,CASSVGGTGNRVAFF,TGTGCCAGCAGCGTAGGGGGGACAGGGAATAGGGTAGCTTTCTTT
TRBV4-1,16,TRBJ2-7,TRBD1,NA,CASSRGGTGETYEQYF,TGCGCCAGCAGCCGCGGGGGGACAGGGGAGACCTACGAGCAGTACTTC
TRBV11-2,16,TRBJ2-5,TRBD2,NA,CASSSGGLAVQETQYF,TGTGCCAGCAGCAGTGGGGGACTAGCGGTACAAGAGACCCAGTACTTC
TRBV29-1,14,TRBJ2-2,TRBD1,few,CSADREGNTGELFF,TGCAGCGCGGACAGGGAAGGGAACACCGGGGAGCTGTTTTTT
TRBV5-1,14,TRBJ2-7,TRBD2,NA,CASSLSGGGYEQYF,TGCGCCAGCAGCTTGAGCGGGGGGGGCTACGAGCAGTACTTC
TRBV5-1,13,TRBJ2-7,TRBD1,NA,CASSFTGGLEQYF,TGCGCCAGCAGCTTCACAGGGGGCTTAGAGCAGTACTTC
TRBV10-3,15,TRBJ2-7,NA,NA,CAISESDQGSYEQYF,TGTGCCATCAGTGAGTCGGATCAGGGCTCCTACGAGCAGTACTTC
TRBV20-1,9,TRBJ1-2,NA,NA,CSATDGYTF,TGCAGTGCTACCGATGGCTACACCTTC
TRBV4-1,16,TRBJ1-6,NA,few,CASSQTGSSYNSPLHF,TGCGCCAGCAGCCAGACGGGGAGCTCCTATAATTCACCCCTCCACTTT
TRBV9,14,TRBJ2-5,NA,NA,CASSGSGPRETQYF,TGTGCCAGCAGCGGTAGCGGTCCGAGAGAGACCCAGTACTTC
TRBV6-1,14,TRBJ2-3,NA,NA,CASSESTAADTQYF,TGTGCCAGCAGTGAGAGCACAGCGGCAGATACGCAGTATTTT
TRBV5-6,12,TRBJ2-7,NA,NA,CASSSDSYEQYF,TGTGCCAGCAGCTCGGACAGTTACGAGCAGTACTTC
TRBV5-4,15,TRBJ1-2,NA,NA,CASSYSDRPNYGYTF,TGTGCCAGCAGCTATTCGGACAGACCTAACTATGGCTACACCTTC
TRBV4-1,13,TRBJ2-7,NA,once,CASSETETYEQYF,TGCGCCAGCAGCGAGACAGAGACCTACGAGCAGTACTTC
TRBV7-8,12,TRBJ2-5,NA,NA,CASSRREETQYF,TGTGCCAGCAGCCGCAGGGAAGAGACCCAGTACTTC
TRBV7-8,15,TRBJ2-7,TRBD2,NA,CASSNHSGGGIEQYF,TGTGCCAGCAGCAACCATAGCGGGGGAGGCATCGAGCAGTACTTC
TRBV14,14,TRBJ1-2,NA,NA,CASSLLDSLYGYTF,TGTGCCAGCAGCCTCTTGGACAGCCTCTATGGCTACACCTTC
TRBV29-1,13,TRBJ2-7,NA,NA,CSVESKGLYEQYF,TGCAGCGTTGAAAGTAAGGGGCTCTACGAGCAGTACTTC
TRBV5-1,17,TRBJ2-1,TRBD2,NA,CASSLNSGGATYNEQFF,TGCGCCAGCAGCCTGAATAGCGGGGGGGCTACCTACAATGAGCAGTTCTTC
TRBV5-6,12,TRBJ1-1,NA,NA,CASSLGAGEAFF,TGTGCCAGCAGCTTGGGGGCAGGAGAAGCTTTCTTT
TRBV7-9,14,TRBJ2-7,NA,NA,CASSFSGLPYEQYF,TGTGCCAGCAGCTTTTCCGGACTCCCCTACGAGCAGTACTTC
TRBV15,15,TRBJ2-7,TRBD1,few,CATSRAAGTEYEQYF,TGTGCCACCAGCAGAGCTGCCGGGACAGAGTACGAGCAGTACTTC
TRBV6-1,13,TRBJ1-1,NA,NA,CASSVGGETEAFF,TGTGCCAGCAGTGTAGGGGGGGAAACTGAAGCTTTCTTT